These T cell receptor beta chains were read from a single sample in a study of CD8+CD57+ T cells in acquired aplastic anemia. TCRdb re-called the reads through MiXCR, storing one row per CDR3 protein. The table lists roughly 100,000 distinct CDR3 sequences, about 63% of them singletons. The specimen sequenced was sorted CD4+, CD8+, or CD8+CD57+ T cells (not recorded which) from PBMCs. These receptors all stem from a human donor with aplastic anemia. Both conserved end residues are part of each CDR3. A D gene is named only where the DNA matches it firmly. Size is stated for part of the rows, as once, few or many counts, or as a class when the clone is expanded.

v_gene	abundance	d_gene	j_gene	CDR3aa	CDR3nt
TRBV27	many	.	TRBJ2-1	CASSPRLTLRGNEQFF	TGTGCCAGCAGTCCTCGACTAACGTTGAGGGGGAATGAGCAGTTCTTC
TRBV15	few	.	TRBJ1-1	CATSRDWGGGTEAFF	TGTGCCACCAGCAGAGATTGGGGGGGTGGTACTGAAGCTTTCTTT
TRBV29-1	.	TRBD2	TRBJ2-3	CSVEGGGTPRVYTQYF	TGCAGCGTTGAAGGGGGGGGGACCCCTCGGGTCTATACGCAGTATTTT
TRBV20-1	.	TRBD1	TRBJ1-1	CSARRTGGNTEAFF	TGCAGTGCTAGGCGGACAGGGGGGAACACTGAAGCTTTCTTT
TRBV7-3	.	TRBD2	TRBJ2-2	CASSPAGVIGELFF	TGTGCCAGCAGCCCAGCGGGAGTTATCGGGGAGCTGTTTTTT
TRBV14	.	.	TRBJ2-1	CASRQEGSFSYNEQFF	TGTGCCAGCCGACAGGAGGGGTCCTTCTCCTACAATGAGCAGTTCTTC
TRBV6-2/TRBV6-3	.	.	TRBJ2-7	CASSYRDNYEQYF	TGTGCCAGCAGTTACCGGGACAACTACGAGCAGTACTTC
TRBV20-1	.	.	TRBJ1-5	CSARPEGNQPQHF	TGCAGTGCTAGACCTGAAGGGAATCAGCCCCAGCATTTT
TRBV29-1	many	.	TRBJ1-2	CSVGPTLQGYTF	TGCAGCGTTGGGCCAACCCTGCAAGGCTACACCTTC
TRBV7-9	few	.	TRBJ1-2	CASSGLDYGYTF	TGTGCCAGCAGCGGCCTCGACTATGGCTACACCTTC
TRBV2	.	.	TRBJ2-7	CASLQGGFSYEQYF	TGTGCCAGCTTACAGGGGGGGTTCTCCTACGAGCAGTACTTC
TRBV19	.	TRBD1	TRBJ1-4	CASRGTADEKLFF	TGTGCCAGTCGCGGGACAGCAGATGAAAAACTGTTTTTT
TRBV20-1	once	.	TRBJ1-2	CSASPRINYGYTF	TGCAGTGCTAGCCCCCGAATTAACTATGGCTACACCTTC
TRBV11-1	once	.	TRBJ1-6	CASSLGPAGADSPLHF	TGTGCCAGCAGCTTAGGGCCCGCAGGGGCTGATTCACCCCTCCACTTT
TRBV30	many	.	TRBJ1-2	CAWGQDNYGYTF	TGTGCCTGGGGGCAGGACAACTATGGCTACACCTTC
TRBV7-3	.	.	TRBJ2-5	CASSVGPRGETQYF	TGTGCCAGCAGCGTCGGACCTCGGGGGGAGACCCAGTACTTC
TRBV27	many	TRBD1	TRBJ1-2	CASRPGGAGHGYTF	TGTGCCAGCAGACCAGGGGGCGCGGGGCATGGCTACACCTTC
TRBV7-9	few	.	TRBJ1-6	CASSLDAYVSPLHF	TGTGCCAGCAGCCTCGACGCCTATGTCTCACCCCTCCACTTT
TRBV6-1	.	.	TRBJ2-7	CASSVSDGPRGNEQYF	TGTGCCAGCAGTGTTTCCGATGGCCCCCGGGGCAACGAGCAGTACTTC
TRBV24-1	.	TRBD2	TRBJ2-1	CATSDPNLAGGSNEQFF	TGTGCCACCAGTGACCCGAACCTAGCGGGAGGGAGCAATGAGCAGTTCTTC
TRBV29-1	.	.	TRBJ1-2	CSVAQIANYGYTF	TGCAGCGTTGCTCAAATAGCTAACTATGGCTACACCTTC
TRBV10-3	few	.	TRBJ2-1	CASVRALDGYNEQFF	TGTGCCTCGGTGCGGGCCCTCGATGGGTACAATGAGCAGTTCTTC
TRBV7-7	.	.	TRBJ1-2	CASSLDPAAGFRGYTF	TGTGCTAGCAGCTTAGATCCGGCAGCTGGTTTTCGGGGCTACACCTTC
TRBV7-8	.	.	TRBJ1-5	CASSLRPYGNQPQHF	TGTGCCAGCAGTCTTCGACCGTATGGCAATCAGCCCCAGCATTTT
TRBV24-1	.	TRBD1	TRBJ2-3	CATSDSSRGIATDTQYF	TGTGCCACCAGTGATTCCAGCAGGGGGATAGCCACAGATACGCAGTATTTT
TRBV6-1	.	.	TRBJ2-1	CASSPGGGEFNEQFF	TGTGCCAGCAGCCCGGGAGGGGGCGAGTTCAATGAGCAGTTCTTC
TRBV20-1	.	.	TRBJ2-3	CSALPLATDTQYF	TGCAGTGCTCTACCCTTGGCCACAGATACGCAGTATTTT
TRBV15	few	.	TRBJ1-6	CATSREGYSPLHF	TGTGCCACCAGCAGAGAAGGGTATTCACCCCTCCACTTT
TRBV24-1	.	.	TRBJ2-2	CATRSDSNTGELFF	TGTGCCACCCGATCGGACAGCAACACCGGGGAGCTGTTTTTT
TRBV5-4	.	TRBD1	TRBJ2-2	CASSIKGPGGGELFF	TGTGCCAGCAGCATCAAGGGACCAGGGGGCGGGGAGCTGTTTTTT
TRBV15	.	TRBD2	TRBJ2-5	CATSKTSGSSETQYF	TGTGCCACCAGCAAGACTAGCGGGAGTTCAGAGACCCAGTACTTC
TRBV7-9	.	.	TRBJ2-7	CASSPAHEQYF	TGTGCCAGCAGCCCCGCCCACGAGCAGTACTTC
TRBV2	few	.	TRBJ1-1	CASRRQENTEAFF	TGTGCCAGTAGGAGGCAGGAGAACACTGAAGCTTTCTTT
TRBV11-1	.	.	TRBJ2-1	CASTNDNEQFF	TGTGCCAGCACGAACGACAATGAGCAGTTCTTC
TRBV19	few	.	TRBJ1-1	CASSPSNTEAFF	TGTGCCAGTAGTCCTTCGAACACTGAAGCTTTCTTT
TRBV19	.	.	TRBJ2-7	CASSIAGATYEQYF	TGTGCCAGTAGTATTGCGGGGGCCACCTACGAGCAGTACTTC
TRBV24-1	.	TRBD1	TRBJ1-5	CATSAPPGQGIYQPQHF	TGTGCCACCAGTGCCCCTCCGGGACAGGGGATCTATCAGCCCCAGCATTTT
TRBV6-4	.	TRBD2	TRBJ2-1	CASSDGTSGGANEQFF	TGTGCCAGCAGTGACGGGACTAGCGGGGGGGCCAATGAGCAGTTCTTC
TRBV7-8	.	.	TRBJ2-5	CASSLLEGSSGTQYF	TGTGCCAGCAGCTTATTGGAGGGGTCCAGTGGGACCCAGTACTTC
TRBV7-3	.	TRBD1	TRBJ2-1	CASSLTGEVNEQFF	TGTGCCAGCAGCTTGACAGGGGAGGTCAATGAGCAGTTCTTC
TRBV20-1	few	TRBD1	TRBJ2-1	CSARPGQGMFF	TGCAGTGCCAGGCCGGGACAGGGTATGTTCTTC
TRBV19	few	.	TRBJ1-2	CASSDAGNYGYTF	TGTGCCAGTAGTGATGCAGGGAACTATGGCTACACCTTC
TRBV7-2	once	.	TRBJ2-3	CASSPPAATDTQYF	TGTGCCAGCAGCCCACCAGCCGCCACAGATACGCAGTATTTT
TRBV12-3/TRBV12-4	.	TRBD2	TRBJ2-1	CASSLSGSHNEQFF	TGTGCCAGCAGTCTTAGCGGGAGCCACAATGAGCAGTTCTTC
TRBV24-1	.	TRBD1	TRBJ2-5	CATSRQGAFGETQYF	TGTGCCACCAGCCGACAGGGGGCTTTCGGAGAGACCCAGTACTTC
TRBV20-1	.	TRBD2	TRBJ2-7	CSARTPTSGRSEQYF	TGCAGTGCTAGAACGCCGACTAGCGGGAGGAGTGAGCAGTACTTC
TRBV10-3	.	.	TRBJ1-2	CAISEGTGLYGYTF	TGTGCCATCAGTGAAGGCACCGGGCTCTATGGCTACACCTTC
TRBV25-1	.	.	TRBJ1-2	CASSESLSAYGYTF	TGTGCCAGCAGTGAATCTCTGTCAGCCTATGGCTACACCTTC
TRBV6-2/TRBV6-3	.	.	TRBJ2-1	CASSYARTREQFF	TGTGCCAGCAGTTATGCCCGAACTCGAGAACAGTTCTTC
TRBV20-1	.	.	TRBJ2-3	CSADLTATDTQYF	TGCAGTGCAGACTTGACAGCCACAGATACGCAGTATTTT
TRBV12-3/TRBV12-4	.	.	TRBJ1-1	CASRLGRLMNTEAFF	TGTGCCAGCAGGCTGGGACGCCTCATGAACACTGAAGCTTTCTTT
TRBV7-3	few	TRBD1	TRBJ1-6	CASSLQGASNSPLHF	TGTGCCAGCAGCTTGCAGGGGGCCAGTAATTCACCCCTCCACTTT
TRBV15	.	TRBD1	TRBJ2-3	CATSRDQGATDTQYF	TGTGCCACCAGCAGAGATCAGGGGGCCACAGATACGCAGTATTTT
TRBV20-1	.	.	TRBJ1-1	CSARPDDRDAFF	TGCAGTGCTAGACCAGACGATCGGGACGCTTTCTTT
TRBV29-1	.	.	TRBJ2-7	CSTRGIAYEQYF	TGCAGCACCCGCGGGATAGCTTACGAGCAGTACTTC
TRBV10-3	once	.	TRBJ1-5	CAISVVQQGQPQHF	TGTGCCATCAGTGTGGTCCAGCAAGGACAGCCCCAGCATTTT
TRBV20-1	.	.	TRBJ2-7	CSATRLVTGYEQYF	TGCAGTGCTACCCGACTAGTCACAGGGTACGAGCAGTACTTC
TRBV19	.	.	TRBJ2-1	CASKSGMGYNEQFF	TGTGCCAGTAAAAGCGGAATGGGGTACAATGAGCAGTTCTTC
TRBV12-3/TRBV12-4	once	TRBD2	TRBJ2-5	CASSGLAGVPQYF	TGTGCCAGCAGTGGACTAGCGGGAGTGCCCCAGTACTTC